This T cell receptor beta chain was identified in a study of blood T cells in healthy people across ages. Donors were systemically healthy Caucasian individuals from Russia aged about 6 to 90 years. Turning to this clonotype: Its cognate antigen is unknown.

V lost 4 bases to trimming and J lost 1 base, with 14 bases between them. Germline CDR1 reads SGDLS; CDR2 reads YYNGEE. The CDR3 has 16 residues. Broader study findings: TCR beta diversity tracked closely with naive T cell percentage. Researchers judged that diversity estimates from one million T cells fell short of true values. Observed TCR beta diversity per million T cells went down as age went up. This fall followed a roughly linear course with age.

A second about 6 to 11 cycle PCR used barcoded and J-beta primers. A single record per CDR3 protein comes from TCRdb applying MiXCR to the 5' RACE reads. The table has approximately 1.5 million distinct CDR3 sequences, about 35% seen once. The sample taken for sequencing was blood. This chain joins TRBV9 and TRBJ1-4; D gene unclear. This receptor was identified in a woman younger than 45 in good health. CDR3 sequence reads: CASSPTNLRTNEKLFF. The CDR3 DNA reads TGTGCCAGCAGCCCTACCAACTTAAGAACTAATGAAAAACTGTTTTTT. The complete variable domain, with remaining parts taken from reference TRBV9 and TRBJ1-4, reads DSGVTQTPKHLITATGQRVTLRCSPRSGDLSVYWYQQSLDQGLQFLIQYYNGEERAKGNILERFSAQQFPDLHSELNLSSLELGDSALYFCASSPTNLRTNEKLFFGSGTQLSVL.